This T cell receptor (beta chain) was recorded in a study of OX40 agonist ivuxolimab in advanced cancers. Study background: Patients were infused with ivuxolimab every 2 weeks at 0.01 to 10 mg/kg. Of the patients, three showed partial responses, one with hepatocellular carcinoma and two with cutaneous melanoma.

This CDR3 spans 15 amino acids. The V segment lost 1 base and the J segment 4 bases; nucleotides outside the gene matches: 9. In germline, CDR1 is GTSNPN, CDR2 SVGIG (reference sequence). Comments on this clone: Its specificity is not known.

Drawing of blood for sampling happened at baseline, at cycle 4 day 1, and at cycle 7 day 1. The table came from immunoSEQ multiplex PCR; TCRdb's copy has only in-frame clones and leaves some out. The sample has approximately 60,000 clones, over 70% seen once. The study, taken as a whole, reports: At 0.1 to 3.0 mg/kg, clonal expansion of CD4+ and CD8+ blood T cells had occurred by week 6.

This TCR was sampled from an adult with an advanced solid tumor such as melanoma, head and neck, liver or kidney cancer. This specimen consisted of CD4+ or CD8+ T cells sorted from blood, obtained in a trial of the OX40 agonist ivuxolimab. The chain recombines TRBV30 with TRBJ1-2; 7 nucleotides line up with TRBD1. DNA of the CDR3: TGTGCCTGGAGTGCCGCAGGGGGAAGTGTCTATGGCTACACCTTC. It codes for CAWSAAGGSVYGYTF.